Listed below are T cell receptor beta chains from one sample, sequenced in a study of control samples from healthy donors and cancer patients. Produced via immunoSEQ multiplex PCR; TCRdb's table is partial and in-frame only. The table has about 59,000 clones, roughly 90% seen once. The specimen was PBMCs. The receptors shown here come from a man aged 40-49 years with colorectal cancer. The CDR3 runs from the conserved cysteine through the conserved F or W. Some rows mark clone size as missing; the rest say once, few, many or name a class of expanded clone.

abundance	v_gene	j_gene	CDR3aa
NA	TRBV18	TRBJ2-7	CASSPLPGGYEQYF
NA	TRBV24-1	TRBJ1-1	CATSDFGNTEAFF
NA	TRBV5-6	TRBJ1-1	CASSWGQVNTEAFF
NA	TRBV7-2	TRBJ2-1	CASSLVAGWSEQFF
NA	TRBV7-2	TRBJ1-1	CASSSGLFGGTEAFF
NA	TRBV7-9	TRBJ2-3	CASSSRDLNINTDTQYF
NA	TRBV29-1	TRBJ1-1	CSVDRQGGMNTEAFF
NA	TRBV12-3/TRBV12-4	TRBJ2-2	CACGGSNTGELFF
NA	TRBV7-9	TRBJ1-1	CASSLKGSEAFF
once	TRBV5-6	TRBJ1-5	CASSIRGSSNQPQHF
NA	TRBV28	TRBJ2-7	CASSQPGQATYEQYF
NA	TRBV7-2	TRBJ1-6	CASSLAQGSNSPLHF
NA	TRBV3-1/TRBV3-2	TRBJ1-4	CASSPGTGKGTNEKLFF
few	TRBV5-8	TRBJ1-2	CASSLHRGRAYGYTF
NA	TRBV9	TRBJ1-3	CASSVNSAGNTIYF
few	TRBV19	TRBJ1-5	CASSLQKGANQPQHF
NA	TRBV7-2	TRBJ2-7	CASSSPGRGGEQYF
NA	TRBV9	TRBJ2-2	CASSLGQGPGELFF
NA	TRBV29-1	TRBJ1-1	CSVATGQIEAFF
NA	TRBV21-1	TRBJ2-7	CASNKQGPLYEQYF
NA	TRBV7-2	TRBJ1-5	CASSYERGQPQHF
NA	TRBV30	TRBJ1-2	CAWSAGQGGGYTF
NA	TRBV5-1	TRBJ2-5	CASSFLGATQETQYF
NA	TRBV5-1	TRBJ2-2	CASSAQGYTGELFF
once	TRBV6-5	TRBJ1-2	CASSYEGANYGYTF
NA	TRBV5-1	TRBJ1-1	CASSLVAQADTEAFF
once	TRBV7-2	TRBJ1-1	CASSSGGQPNTEAFF
NA	TRBV6-5	TRBJ1-1	CASRTGASGTEAFF
NA	TRBV11-2	TRBJ1-2	CASSSRTGAVLNYGYTF
NA	TRBV6-4	TRBJ2-7	CASSDSMGRTQSCEQYF
NA	TRBV5-4	TRBJ2-5	CASSLAGTLETQYF
NA	TRBV9	TRBJ2-1	CASSVVSGYYNEQFF